This TCR beta chain was identified during a study of OX40 agonist ivuxolimab in advanced cancers. Whole-study context: Every 2 weeks, patients received ivuxolimab intravenously, dosed at 0.01 to 10 mg/kg. Study-level results: Specificity for antigen went undetermined in the expanded peripheral T cells. CD4+ and CD8+ T cells in blood underwent clonal expansion by week 6 at 0.1 to 3.0 mg/kg.

The germline gives CDR1 SGHTA, CDR2 FQGNSA. The CDR3 covers 15 residues. Trimming pared 7 bases from V and 1 base from J, leaving 14 bases between. Regarding this clone: The antigen is unknown.

Clones were read by immunoSEQ multiplex PCR, and TCRdb kept only the in-frame ones, dropping some. The sample carries 120,000 or so clones, around 95% recorded once. Patients had blood sampled at baseline and again on cycle 4 day 1 and cycle 7 day 1. The V gene is TRBV7-2, the J gene TRBJ1-5, with D possibly matching TRBD1 (6 bases). This TCR came from an adult with an advanced solid tumor such as melanoma, head and neck, liver or kidney cancer. This sample comprised CD4+ or CD8+ T cells sorted from blood, obtained in a trial of the OX40 agonist ivuxolimab. This CDR3 reads CASNPGGASNQPQHF. CDR3 coding DNA: TGTGCCAGCAACCCCGGGGGCGCGAGCAATCAGCCCCAGCATTTT.